This TCR beta chain was obtained from a study of T cell clones after liver transplantation. Study context: HCV positivity affected three of eight recipients; the rest lacked autoimmune or viral indications.

The germline CDR1 and CDR2 sequences are SGHRS and YFSETQ. The CDR3 runs 13 residues. V was shortened by 3 bases and J by 3 bases, with 8 bases between the two germline ends. Sorting of unstimulated PBMCs yielded separate CD3+CD4+ and CD3+CD8+ fractions. A remark on this clone: The target antigen is unknown. The same CDR3 can be traced to other DNA sequences in this sample.

Broader study findings: Graft donor-reactive T cells may have migrated into the graft rather than being deleted. Donor-reactive sequences fell more than third party-reactive ones, suggesting partial deletion.

TCRdb's table, derived via immunoSEQ multiplex PCR, lists solely in-frame clones and lacks some. The data contain 70,000 to 80,000 clones, around nine tenths of them seen just once; the ten biggest clones take up roughly 2.6%. The chain links TRBV5-1 to TRBJ2-3, with D perhaps TRBD1 (5 bases). Sequencing was performed on CD4+ T cells from blood, taken before liver transplant. The TCR sequence derives from a human donor who received a liver transplant. For the CDR3, the DNA is TGCGCCAGCAGCTCCCAGGGTACAGATACGCAGTATTTT. This codes for CASSSQGTDTQYF.